Listed here is a single TCR beta chain. Method: immunoSEQ multiplex PCR; TCRdb's copy keeps in-frame clones and lacks some. The repertoire holds roughly 80,000 clones, around 85% seen once, with around 5.1% in the top ten. This sample is part of a study of blood T cell repertoires in COVID-19. The CDR3 consists of 14 residues. Germline CDR1 reads MDHEN; CDR2 reads SYDVKM. The V gene lost 4 bases and the J gene lost 1 base, with 8 bases spanning the gap. The chain couples TRBV28 to TRBJ1-5; D call uncertain. The material sequenced was peripheral blood. This TCR was recovered from a woman older than 75 with active or convalescent COVID-19. The CDR3 reads CASSSTKSNQPQHF. CDR3 DNA sequence: TGTGCCAGCAGTTCGACAAAAAGCAATCAGCCCCAGCATTTT.